The clone carrying this T cell receptor beta chain was counted only a few times. Its antigen is undetermined. This entry belongs to a study of cytomegalovirus exposure and HLA in healthy donors. Study as a whole: Inside one of the first data releases sat 75 million to 100 million unique TCRs taken from HLA-typed donors. Among the 400 or so donors who were genotyped, about 80% fell in the genetic ancestry cluster that is associated with self-reported Caucasian donors. Findings and limits, study-wide: Some V segments, TRBV6-2 and TRBV6-3 among them, were indistinguishable and were therefore excluded. Reported findings show TCR beta sequences accurately forecast HLA-A and HLA-B alleles in most subjects.

This CDR3 contains 15 residues. The germline V gene encodes CDR1 LGHNA and CDR2 YSLEER. Between the trimmed V and J ends, which lost 2 bases and 3 bases, there was a span of 13 bases. PCR employed 60 Vbeta and 13 Jbeta primers. Data came from immunoSEQ multiplex PCR; TCRdb stores just in-frame clones and leaves some out. The repertoire holds about 170,000 clones, with about 88% as singletons. The clonotype comes from a man in his thirties or forties in good health and CMV-seropositive. This chain uses TRBV4-3 with TRBJ1-2, with no clear D. The sequencing input was PBMCs. The CDR3 bases are TGCGCCAGCAGCCAATCCGAGGGAAAGGACTATGGCTACACCTTC. Translation: CASSQSEGKDYGYTF.